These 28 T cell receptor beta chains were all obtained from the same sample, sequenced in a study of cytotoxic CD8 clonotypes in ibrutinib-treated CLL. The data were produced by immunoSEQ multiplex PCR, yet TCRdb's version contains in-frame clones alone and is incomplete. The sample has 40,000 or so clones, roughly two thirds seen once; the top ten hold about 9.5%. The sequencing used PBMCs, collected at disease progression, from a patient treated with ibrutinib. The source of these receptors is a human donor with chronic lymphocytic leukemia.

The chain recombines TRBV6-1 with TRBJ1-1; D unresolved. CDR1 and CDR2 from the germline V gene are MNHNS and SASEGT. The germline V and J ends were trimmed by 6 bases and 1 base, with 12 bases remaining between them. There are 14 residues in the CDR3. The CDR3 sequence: CASRARAGNTEAFF. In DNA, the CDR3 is TGTGCCAGCAGAGCCCGGGCCGGGAACACTGAAGCTTTCTTT.

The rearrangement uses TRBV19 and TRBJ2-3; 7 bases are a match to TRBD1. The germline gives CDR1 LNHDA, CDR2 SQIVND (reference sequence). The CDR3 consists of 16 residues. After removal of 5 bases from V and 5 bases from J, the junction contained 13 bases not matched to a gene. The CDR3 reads CASSPTGKGWLDTQYF. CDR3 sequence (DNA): TGTGCCAGTAGTCCGACAGGGAAAGGGTGGCTAGATACGCAGTATTTT.

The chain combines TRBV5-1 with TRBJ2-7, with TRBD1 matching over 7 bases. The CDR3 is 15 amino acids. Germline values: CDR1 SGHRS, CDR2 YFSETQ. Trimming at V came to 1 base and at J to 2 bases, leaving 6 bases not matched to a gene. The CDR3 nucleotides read TGCGCCAGCAGCTTGAATCCACAGGGGCCCTACGAGCAGTACTTC. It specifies CASSLNPQGPYEQYF. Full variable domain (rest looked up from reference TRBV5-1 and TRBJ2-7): KAGVTQTPRYLIKTRGQQVTLSCSPISGHRSVSWYQQTPGQGLQFLFEYFSETQRNKGNFPGRFSGRQFSNSRSEMNVSTLELGDSALYLCASSLNPQGPYEQYFGPGTRLTVT.

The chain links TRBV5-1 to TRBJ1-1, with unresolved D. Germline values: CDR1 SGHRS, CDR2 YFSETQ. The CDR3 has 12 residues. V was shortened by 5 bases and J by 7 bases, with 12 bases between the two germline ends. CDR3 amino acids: CASSAVHGEAFF. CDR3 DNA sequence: TGCGCCAGCAGTGCTGTTCACGGTGAAGCTTTCTTT.

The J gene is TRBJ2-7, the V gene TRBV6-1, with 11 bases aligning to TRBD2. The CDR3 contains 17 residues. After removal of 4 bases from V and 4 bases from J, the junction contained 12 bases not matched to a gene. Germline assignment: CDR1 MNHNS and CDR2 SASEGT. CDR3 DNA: TGTGCCAGCAGTGGAACTAGCGGGGGCCCCGCTATTTACGAGCAGTACTTC. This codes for CASSGTSGGPAIYEQYF.

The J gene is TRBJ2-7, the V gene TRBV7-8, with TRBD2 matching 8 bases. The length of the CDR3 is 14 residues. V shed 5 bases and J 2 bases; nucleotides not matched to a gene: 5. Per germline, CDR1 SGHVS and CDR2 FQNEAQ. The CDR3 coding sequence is TGTGCCAGCAGCGCCGGGACTAGAACCTACGAGCAGTACTTC. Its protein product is CASSAGTRTYEQYF.

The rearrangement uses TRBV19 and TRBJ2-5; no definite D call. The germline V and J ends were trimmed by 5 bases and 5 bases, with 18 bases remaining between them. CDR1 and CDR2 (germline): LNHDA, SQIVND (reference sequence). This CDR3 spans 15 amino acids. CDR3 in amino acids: CASSSIQTAGETQYF. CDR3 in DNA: TGTGCCAGTAGTTCGATTCAGACTGCCGGGGAGACCCAGTACTTC.

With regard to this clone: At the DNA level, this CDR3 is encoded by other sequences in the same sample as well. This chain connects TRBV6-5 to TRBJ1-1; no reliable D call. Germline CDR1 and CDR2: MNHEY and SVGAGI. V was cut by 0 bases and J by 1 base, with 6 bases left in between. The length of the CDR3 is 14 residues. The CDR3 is CASSYSSENTEAFF. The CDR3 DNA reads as TGTGCCAGCAGTTACTCTTCGGAGAACACTGAAGCTTTCTTT.

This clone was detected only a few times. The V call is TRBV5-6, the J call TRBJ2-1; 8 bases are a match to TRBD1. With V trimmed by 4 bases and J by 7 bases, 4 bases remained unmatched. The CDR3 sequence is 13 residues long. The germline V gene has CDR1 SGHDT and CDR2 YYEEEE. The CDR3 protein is CASSPRQGNEQFF. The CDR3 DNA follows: TGTGCCAGCAGCCCCAGACAGGGGAATGAGCAGTTCTTC.

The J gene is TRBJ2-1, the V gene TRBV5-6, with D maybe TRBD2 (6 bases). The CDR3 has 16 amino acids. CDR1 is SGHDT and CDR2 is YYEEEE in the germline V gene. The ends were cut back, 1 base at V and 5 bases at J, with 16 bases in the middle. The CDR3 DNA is TGTGCCAGCAGCTTGAGGGTTATGGGACTCGACAATGAGCAGTTCTTC. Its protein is CASSLRVMGLDNEQFF.

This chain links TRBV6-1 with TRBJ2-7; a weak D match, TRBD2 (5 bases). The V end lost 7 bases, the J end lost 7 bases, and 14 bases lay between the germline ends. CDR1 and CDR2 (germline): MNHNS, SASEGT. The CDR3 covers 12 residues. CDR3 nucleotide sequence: TGTGCCAGCACCCTGACATCGGGGGAGCAGTACTTC. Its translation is CASTLTSGEQYF.

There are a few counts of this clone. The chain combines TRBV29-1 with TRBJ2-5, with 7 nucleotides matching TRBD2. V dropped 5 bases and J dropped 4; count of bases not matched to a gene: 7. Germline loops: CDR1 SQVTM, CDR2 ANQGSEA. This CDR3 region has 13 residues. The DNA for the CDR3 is TGCAGCGTTTGGGAGGGAGTATTAGAGACCCAGTACTTC. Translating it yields CSVWEGVLETQYF.

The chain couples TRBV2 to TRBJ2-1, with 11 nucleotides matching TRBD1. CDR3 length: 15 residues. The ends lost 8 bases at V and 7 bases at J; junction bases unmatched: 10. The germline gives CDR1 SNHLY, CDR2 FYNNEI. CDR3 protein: CASSGDRGSGNEQFF. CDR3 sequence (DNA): TGTGCCAGCTCGGGGGACAGGGGGTCTGGAAATGAGCAGTTCTTC. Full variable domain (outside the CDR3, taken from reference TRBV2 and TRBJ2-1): EPEVTQTPSHQVTQMGQEVILRCVPISNHLYFYWYRQILGQKVEFLVSFYNNEISEKSEIFDDQFSVERPDGSNFTLKIRSTKLEDSAMYFCASSGDRGSGNEQFFGPGTRLTVL.

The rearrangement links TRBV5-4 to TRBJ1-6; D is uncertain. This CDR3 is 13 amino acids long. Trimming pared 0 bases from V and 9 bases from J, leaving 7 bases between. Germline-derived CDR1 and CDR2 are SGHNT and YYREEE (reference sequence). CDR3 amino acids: CASSLEHSSPLHF. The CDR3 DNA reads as TGTGCCAGCAGCTTGGAACACTCTTCACCCCTCCACTTT.

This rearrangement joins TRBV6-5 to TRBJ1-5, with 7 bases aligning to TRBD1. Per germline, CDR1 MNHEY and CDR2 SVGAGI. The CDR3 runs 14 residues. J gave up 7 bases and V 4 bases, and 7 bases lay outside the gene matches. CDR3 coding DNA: TGTGCCAGCAGTTCCGACAGGGTTGGGCAGCCCCAGCATTTT. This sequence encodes CASSSDRVGQPQHF.

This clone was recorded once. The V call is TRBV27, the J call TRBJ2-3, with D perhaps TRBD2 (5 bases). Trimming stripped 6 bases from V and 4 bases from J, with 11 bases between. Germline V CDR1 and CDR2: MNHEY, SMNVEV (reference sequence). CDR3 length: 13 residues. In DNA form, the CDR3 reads TGTGCCAGCAGCCCGCTAGCCTCAGATACGCAGTATTTT. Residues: CASSPLASDTQYF.

The CDR3 region has the DNA TGTGCCAGCAGCCCCTGGGAGGGGAGAGGCTACACCTTC. It encodes CASSPWEGRGYTF. This sequence joins TRBV7-2 and TRBJ1-2; possibly TRBD1 for D (5 bases). V lost 5 bases to trimming and J lost 8 bases, with 15 bases between them. The CDR3 has 13 amino acids. CDR1 is SGHTA, CDR2 FQGNSA, per germline. Complete variable domain (other parts from reference TRBV7-2 and TRBJ1-2): GAGVSQSPSNKVTEKGKDVELRCDPISGHTALYWYRQSLGQGLEFLIYFQGNSAPDKSGLPSDRFSAERTGGSVSTLTIQRTQQEDSAVYLCASSPWEGRGYTFGSGTRLTVV.

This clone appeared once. As DNA, the CDR3 is TGTGCCAGCAGTCTCATAACCCGAATCGACGGGGCCACAGATACGCAGTATTTT. It specifies CASSLITRIDGATDTQYF. The chain uses TRBV27 and TRBJ2-3; tentatively, D is TRBD1 or TRBD2 (5 bases each). Germline CDR1 reads MNHEY; CDR2 reads SMNVEV (reference sequence). This CDR3 spans 18 amino acids. Trimming stripped 5 bases from V and 2 bases from J, with 23 bases between.

DNA of the CDR3: TGTGCCAGCAGCCAGACAGGGGGCGGCGAGCAGTACTTC. This sequence encodes CASSQTGGGEQYF. J is TRBJ2-7 and V is TRBV28, with 10 positions matching TRBD1. This CDR3 contains 13 residues. The germline gives CDR1 MDHEN, CDR2 SYDVKM. V lost 6 bases to trimming and J lost 6 bases; unmatched junction nucleotides: 5.

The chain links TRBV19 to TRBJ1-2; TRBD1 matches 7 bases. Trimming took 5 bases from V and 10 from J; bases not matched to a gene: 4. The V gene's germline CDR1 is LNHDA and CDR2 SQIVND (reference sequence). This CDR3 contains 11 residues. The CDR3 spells CASSSTGDYTF. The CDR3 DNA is TGTGCCAGTAGTTCCACAGGGGACTACACCTTC.

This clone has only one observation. This chain's CDR3 is CASSRPTSPSNTDTQYF. For the CDR3, the DNA is TGTGCCAGCAGCCGACCGACTAGCCCTTCGAACACAGATACGCAGTATTTT. V usage is TRBV13 and J usage is TRBJ2-3; 7 bases align to TRBD2. V gave up 5 bases and J gave up 2 bases; unmatched junction bases: 13. The CDR3 covers 17 residues. Germline lookup yields CDR1 PRHDT and CDR2 FYEKMQ (reference sequence).

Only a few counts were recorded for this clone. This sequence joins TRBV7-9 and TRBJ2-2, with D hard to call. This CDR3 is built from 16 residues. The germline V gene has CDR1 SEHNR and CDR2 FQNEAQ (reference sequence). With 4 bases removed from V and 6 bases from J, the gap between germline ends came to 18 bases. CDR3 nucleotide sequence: TGTGCCAGCAGCTCGTACACCTATGCTAGTCCCGGGGAGCTGTTTTTT. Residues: CASSSYTYASPGELFF.

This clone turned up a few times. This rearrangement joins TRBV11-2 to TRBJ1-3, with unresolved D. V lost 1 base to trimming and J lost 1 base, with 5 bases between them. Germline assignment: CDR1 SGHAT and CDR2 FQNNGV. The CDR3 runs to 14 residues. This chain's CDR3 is CASSLGASGNTIYF. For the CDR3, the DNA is TGTGCCAGCAGCTTAGGGGCTTCTGGAAACACCATATATTTT.

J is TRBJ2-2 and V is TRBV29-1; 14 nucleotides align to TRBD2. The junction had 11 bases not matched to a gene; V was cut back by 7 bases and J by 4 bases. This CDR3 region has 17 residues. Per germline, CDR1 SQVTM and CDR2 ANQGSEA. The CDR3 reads CSAPGTSGSGVTGELFF. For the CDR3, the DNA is TGCAGCGCTCCCGGGACTAGCGGGAGCGGGGTCACCGGGGAGCTGTTTTTT.

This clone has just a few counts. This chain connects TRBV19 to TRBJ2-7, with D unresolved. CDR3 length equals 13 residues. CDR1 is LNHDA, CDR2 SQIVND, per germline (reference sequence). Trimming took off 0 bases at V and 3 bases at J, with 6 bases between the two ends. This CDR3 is CASSIEVGYEQYF. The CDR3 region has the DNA TGTGCCAGTAGTATAGAAGTGGGCTACGAGCAGTACTTC.

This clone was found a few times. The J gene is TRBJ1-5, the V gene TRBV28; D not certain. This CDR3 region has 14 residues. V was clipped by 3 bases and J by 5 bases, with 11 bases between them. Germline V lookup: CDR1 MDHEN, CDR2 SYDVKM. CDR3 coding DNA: TGTGCCAGCAGTTTCTCGGGAAAAGATCAGCCCCAGCATTTT. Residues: CASSFSGKDQPQHF.

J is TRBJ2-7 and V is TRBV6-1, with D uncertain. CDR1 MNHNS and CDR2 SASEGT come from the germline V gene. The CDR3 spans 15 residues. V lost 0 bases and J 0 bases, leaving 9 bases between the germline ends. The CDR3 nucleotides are TGTGCCAGCAGTGAAGCCCAGGATTCCTCCTACGAGCAGTACTTC. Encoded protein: CASSEAQDSSYEQYF.

The CDR3 DNA is TGTGCCAGCATTCAAGGGGCGGGCACAGATACGCAGTATTTT. The encoded protein is CASIQGAGTDTQYF. V and J are TRBV2 and TRBJ2-3, with a weak D call TRBD1 (5 bases). Germline assignment: CDR1 SNHLY and CDR2 FYNNEI. The CDR3 loop spans 14 amino acids. Trimming cost V 7 bases and J 1 base, with 12 bases left between them.